This entry lists 17 T cell receptor beta chains sequenced from one sample in a study of T-cell reconstitution after alpha-beta-depleted transplantation in children. Unique molecular identifiers tagged the TCRbeta library. Each CDR3 protein is one row after TCRdb ran MiXCR on the PCR reads. The sample has about 830,000 distinct CDR3 sequences, roughly 15% seen once. The specimen was PBMCs, mostly from graft donor cells, collected 360 days after TCRalphabeta/CD19-depleted stem cell transplant. The source is a male patient aged 10 to 17 who had a stem cell transplant for acute lymphoblastic leukemia, so the T cells may come from the graft donor.

The V gene is TRBV12-3 or TRBV12-4, the J gene TRBJ1-4; tentative D call: TRBD1 (5 bases). V was shortened by 3 bases and J by 5 bases, with 13 bases between the two germline ends. This CDR3 comprises 15 residues. The CDR3 sequence: CASSFAGLANEKLFF. The CDR3 region has the DNA TGTGCCAGCAGTTTCGCAGGGTTGGCGAATGAAAAACTGTTTTTT.

V gene TRBV27 combines with J gene TRBJ2-2, with D possibly TRBD2 on 6 matching bases. Per germline, CDR1 MNHEY and CDR2 SMNVEV (reference sequence). V lost 2 bases, J lost 7 bases, and 14 bases lay in between. The CDR3 length is 15 residues. CDR3 sequence (DNA): TGTGCCAGCAGTTTAGGCGGGATAGGCGGCGGGGAGCTGTTTTTT. Its protein product is CASSLGGIGGGELFF.

Ten or more counts support this clonotype. This rearrangement joins TRBV5-5 to TRBJ2-2; 8 bases line up with TRBD2. Germline V lookup: CDR1 SGHKS, CDR2 YYEKEE (reference sequence). This CDR3 contains 16 residues. Germline trimming cut 1 base from V and 6 bases from J; bases unmatched to any gene: 8. CDR3 protein: CASSLKGLELPGELFF. The DNA for the CDR3 is TGTGCCAGCAGCTTGAAGGGACTAGAACTCCCCGGGGAGCTGTTTTTT.

This chain connects TRBV27 to TRBJ2-1; 9 bases align to TRBD2. Germline V gives CDR1 MNHEY, CDR2 SMNVEV (reference sequence). Unmatched junction bases numbered 10, after V lost 3 bases and J lost 4 bases. The length of the CDR3 is 17 residues. CDR3 DNA sequence: TGTGCCAGCAGTTTTGGGGGAGCGGGAGGACTTTACAATGAGCAGTTCTTC. It translates to CASSFGGAGGLYNEQFF.

The rearrangement links TRBV11-2 to TRBJ1-6, with D hard to call. Germline CDR1 SGHAT, CDR2 FQNNGV. This CDR3 is 14 amino acids long. V lost 0 bases and J lost 9, with 9 bases in between. CDR3 in amino acids: CASSLDPGASPLHF. CDR3 DNA: TGTGCCAGCAGCTTAGATCCAGGCGCTTCACCCCTCCACTTT.

This clonotype was detected ten times or more. The V call is TRBV7-9, the J call TRBJ1-1; D is uncertain. CDR1 is SEHNR and CDR2 is FQNEAQ in the germline V gene (reference sequence). This CDR3 spans 11 amino acids. Deletions cut 2 bases from V and 7 bases from J, with 5 bases between. CDR3 region: CASSLWGEAFF. Here the CDR3 DNA reads TGTGCCAGCAGCTTATGGGGTGAAGCTTTCTTT.

This clonotype was picked up a small number of times. This rearrangement joins TRBV6-1 to TRBJ2-1; D perhaps matches TRBD2 (6 bases). CDR1 MNHNS and CDR2 SASEGT come from the germline V gene. The CDR3 length is 16 residues. V was pared by 2 bases and J by 3 bases, with 14 bases between. The CDR3 is CASSELRLADYNEQFF. The CDR3 bases are TGTGCCAGCAGTGAACTGAGGTTAGCGGACTACAATGAGCAGTTCTTC.

The chain links TRBV11-2 to TRBJ2-3; maybe TRBD2 (7 bases). The CDR3 has 16 amino acids. Trimming shortened V by 3 bases and J by 6 bases, and 19 bases separated the two germline ends. CDR1 SGHAT and CDR2 FQNNGV come from the germline V gene. CDR3 protein: CASSFWGGGVADTQYF. DNA of the CDR3: TGTGCCAGCAGCTTTTGGGGGGGCGGGGTCGCGGATACGCAGTATTTT.

This chain links TRBV20-1 with TRBJ2-7; 8 positions match TRBD1. The CDR3 is 15 amino acids. Trimming took 0 bases from V and 1 from J; bases not matched to a gene: 5. Looked up from germline, CDR1 is DFQATT and CDR2 is SNEGSKA (reference sequence). In DNA form, the CDR3 reads TGCAGTGCTAGAGAAAGACAGGGGATATCCTACGAGCAGTACTTC. Its protein is CSARERQGISYEQYF.

This chain links TRBV4-1 with TRBJ1-2; 7 bases are shared with TRBD1. J gave up 2 bases and V 4 bases, and 7 bases lay outside the gene matches. Germline values: CDR1 MGHRA, CDR2 YSYEKL. The CDR3 runs 15 residues. The CDR3 loop reads CASSPRTGQNYGYTF. In DNA, the CDR3 is TGCGCCAGCAGCCCAAGAACGGGACAGAACTATGGCTACACCTTC.

Many counts were recorded for this clonotype. The CDR3, as DNA: TGTGCCAGCAGTCCGTGGACAGGGGGCAATCAGCCCCAGCATTTT. Protein sequence: CASSPWTGGNQPQHF. This rearrangement joins TRBV12-3 or TRBV12-4 to TRBJ1-5; 9 bases agree with TRBD1. V shed 5 bases, J shed 2 bases, and the junction held 4 bases outside the gene matches. The CDR3 sequence is 15 residues long.

This sequence joins TRBV12-5 and TRBJ2-1; the match to TRBD2 covers 11 bases. From germline, CDR1 is LGHNT and CDR2 FRNRAP. This CDR3 spans 17 amino acids. V shed 0 bases, J shed 7 bases, and the junction held 8 bases outside the gene matches. CDR3 nucleotides: TGTGCTAGTGGTTTGGTAATAGCGGGAGGGCTTCGGAATGAGCAGTTCTTC. Its protein is CASGLVIAGGLRNEQFF.

Only a few counts were recorded for this clonotype. The genes are TRBV6-5 and TRBJ1-1; D is perhaps TRBD1 (5 bases). Trimming removed 2 bases at V and 10 bases at J, with 20 bases between. In germline, CDR1 is MNHEY, CDR2 SVGAGI. The CDR3 runs 15 residues. CDR3 protein: CASSYVPGTAGGAFF. The CDR3 nucleotides are TGTGCCAGCAGTTACGTACCCGGGACCGCCGGCGGAGCTTTCTTT.

In its sample, this clonotype was seen a few times. J is TRBJ2-7 and V is TRBV5-5; the match to TRBD2 covers 7 bases. This CDR3 spans 16 amino acids. Germline-derived CDR1 and CDR2 are SGHKS and YYEKEE (reference sequence). With V trimmed by 0 bases and J by 1 base, 7 bases remained unmatched. CDR3 loop: CASSLAGAGVSYEQYF. CDR3 in DNA: TGTGCCAGCAGCTTGGCCGGTGCGGGAGTGTCCTACGAGCAGTACTTC.

V is TRBV7-9 and J is TRBJ2-7, with D perhaps being TRBD1 or TRBD2 (6 bases each). The CDR3 has 16 amino acids. With 10 bases removed from V and 1 base from J, the gap between germline ends came to 23 bases. Germline assignment: CDR1 SEHNR and CDR2 FQNEAQ (reference sequence). The CDR3 here is CATTARAGEESYEQYF. The CDR3, as DNA: TGTGCCACGACGGCTAGGGCAGGGGAGGAATCCTACGAGCAGTACTTC.

This clonotype has a handful of counts. Since the CDR3 does not end with the conserved phenylalanine or tryptophan, this likely comes from a read error. The DNA is left out, because the CDR3 cannot be placed on it with certainty; the CDR3 is given as TCRdb lists it. V gene TRBV27 combines with J gene TRBJ2-3; TRBD1, as called in the table, went unchecked against the DNA. The germline V gene encodes CDR1 MNHEY and CDR2 SMNVEV (reference sequence). The CDR3 spans 16 amino acids, including both terminal residues. The chain's CDR3 is CASSLHIRTGKKKETL.

Ten or more counts support this clonotype. CDR3 DNA sequence: TGTGCCAGCAGTTTTGGGGAGCAGTACTTC. Translating gives CASSFGEQYF. V gene TRBV28 combines with J gene TRBJ2-7; D remains unclear. Germline V lookup: CDR1 MDHEN, CDR2 SYDVKM. Trimming pared 3 bases from V and 7 bases from J, leaving 4 bases between. The CDR3 has 10 residues.